This T cell receptor beta chain was sequenced for a study of cytomegalovirus exposure and HLA in healthy donors. Whole-study findings and limits: Productive status was seen about 90% or about 30% of the time for most TCR beta V segments in an earlier analysis. Donors were assumed by presence/absence analyses to have roughly uniform sequencing depth.

CDR1 is SEHNR, CDR2 FQNEAQ, per germline (reference sequence). Trimming pared 2 bases from V and 4 bases from J, leaving 14 bases between. This CDR3 is built from 15 residues. Those who donated were healthy bone marrow donors. Whereas donors were nominally healthy upon sampling, unrecorded immune exposures were probable. PCR used 60 Vbeta primers and 13 Jbeta primers. Clones were sequenced by immunoSEQ multiplex PCR, and TCRdb holds only the in-frame ones, with some missing. Of 150,000 to 200,000 clones listed, about 81% are singletons. This clone occurred a few times. Antigen: not known. The rearrangement uses TRBV7-9 and TRBJ1-2; TRBD1 is a possible D gene (5 bases). This sequence was found in a woman in her late teens or twenties in good health and CMV-seronegative. The sequenced material came from PBMCs. The DNA of the CDR3 is TGTGCCAGCAGCTTACTACAGGAAACTACCTATGGCTACACCTTC. It translates to CASSLLQETTYGYTF.